This T cell receptor beta chain emerged from a study of cytomegalovirus exposure and HLA in healthy donors. General observations from the study: Earlier analysis looked at TCR beta V segments, and most were productive about 87% or about 30% of the time. Clonal expansion, a later analysis showed, was greater in HLA-associated TCR beta chains than in equally common others. A later analysis found most CMV-associated TCR beta chains apparently HLA-restricted. A missense variant in DCLRE1C was later tied to TCR beta V- and J-gene trimming.

In the PCR, 60 Vbeta and 13 Jbeta primers were used. TCRdb's copy holds only in-frame clones and misses some; the assay was immunoSEQ multiplex PCR. The sample yields around 140,000 clones, 75% seen once. As for this clone: Its antigen is undetermined.

There are 15 residues in the CDR3. Per germline, CDR1 SGHVS and CDR2 FNYEAQ. V lost 3 bases and J lost 5; bases outside the gene matches: 9. This TCR derives from a man in his thirties or forties in good health and CMV-seronegative. Input material: PBMCs. The V and J genes are TRBV7-6 and TRBJ1-1; 7 bases match TRBD1. CDR3 nucleotide sequence: TGTGCCAGCAGCTTGGGACAGCCCGGGAAAACTGAAGCTTTCTTT. Protein product: CASSLGQPGKTEAFF.